Below, 21 T cell receptor beta chains from the same sample are listed, as sequenced in a study of T and B cells in COVID-19 patients. TRB rearrangements were amplified by multiplex PCR with BIOMED2 TRB-A/B primers. TCRdb reprocessed the multiplex PCR reads with MiXCR, giving one entry per CDR3 protein. The repertoire includes 23,000 or so distinct CDR3 sequences, approximately 30% of them detected once, and 2% to 2.5% sits in the top ten. TRB was amplified from about 250-500 ng of blood genomic DNA. The sequenced sample was blood. The origin of the receptors is a human donor who had recovered from COVID-19.

In its sample, this clonotype ranks as medium-sized. The genes are TRBV12-3 or TRBV12-4 and TRBJ2-1; no clear D gene. The CDR3 is made up of 13 amino acids. The V end was cut by 3 bases, the J end by 4 bases, with 7 bases between. CDR3: CASSLTKYNEQFF. The DNA of the CDR3 is TGTGCCAGCAGTTTGACAAAATACAATGAGCAGTTCTTC.

The genes are TRBV5-1 and TRBJ2-5, with no clear D. The CDR3 runs 12 residues. Germline CDR1 is SGHRS and CDR2 is YFSETQ. Trimming stripped 4 bases from V and 2 bases from J, with 6 bases between. The CDR3 DNA sequence: TGCGCCAGCAGCGTCCATCAAGAGACCCAGTACTTC. Its protein is CASSVHQETQYF.

V gene TRBV6-1 combines with J gene TRBJ2-1; D remains unclear. CDR3 length equals 16 residues. Germline V CDR1 and CDR2: MNHNS, SASEGT. The V and J ends lost 7 bases and 3 bases respectively, with 19 bases between them. In nucleotides, the CDR3 is TGTGCCAGCATACCCAACCCCCAGACCTACTACAATGAGCAGTTCTTC. Its protein is CASIPNPQTYYNEQFF.

The rearrangement links TRBV28 to TRBJ1-3; 9 bases agree with TRBD1. Germline-derived CDR1 and CDR2 are MDHEN and SYDVKM. CDR3 length: 15 residues. Trimming cost V 5 bases and J 4 bases; bases outside gene matches: 6. In nucleotides, the CDR3 is TGTGCCAGCAGTCCAAGGACAGGGGCCGGAAACACCATATATTTT. Residues: CASSPRTGAGNTIYF.

This clonotype showed up just a few times. The chain uses TRBV5-6 and TRBJ1-6; D call uncertain. V gave up 4 bases and J gave up 8 bases, with 10 bases separating them. Germline CDR1 and CDR2: SGHDT and YYEEEE. The CDR3 spans 13 residues. Here the CDR3 reads CASSPQSYSPLHF. DNA of the CDR3: TGTGCCAGCAGCCCGCAGTCGTATTCACCCCTCCACTTT.

This clonotype is termed medium-sized. This chain links TRBV19 with TRBJ2-4; 8 nucleotides match TRBD1. CDR1 is LNHDA and CDR2 is SQIVND in the germline V gene (reference sequence). This CDR3 comprises 15 residues. V was clipped by 6 bases and J by 3 bases; unmatched bases: 7. The chain's CDR3 is CASRGTGIGKNIQYF. CDR3 bases: TGTGCCAGTAGAGGGACAGGAATAGGCAAAAACATTCAGTACTTC.

This clonotype is judged medium-sized (0.01 to 0.1%). The V call is TRBV30, the J call TRBJ2-1; TRBD2 aligns across 11 bases. With 0 bases clipped from V and 10 bases from J, the junction kept 5 bases outside the gene matches. This CDR3 region has 14 residues. Looked up from germline, CDR1 is GTSNPN and CDR2 is SVGIG (reference sequence). The CDR3 DNA follows: TGTGCCTGGAGTGTCGGGTTAGCGGGGGGGGAGCAGTTCTTC. Translated, it gives CAWSVGLAGGEQFF.

Of note for this clonotype: The junction shows a germline mismatch at one end, possibly a read error. This chain joins TRBV6-5 and TRBJ1-4; D is unresolved. The germline V gene encodes CDR1 MNHEY and CDR2 SVGAGI. The CDR3 consists of 15 residues. The CDR3 DNA is TGTGCCAGCAGTTACTCCCTTGCAACTAATAAAAAACTGTTTTTT. Translation: CASSYSLATNKKLFF.

This clonotype was seen only a few times. This chain joins TRBV14 and TRBJ2-5, with 10 nucleotides matching TRBD1. This CDR3 comprises 14 residues. The V gene's germline CDR1 is SGHDN and CDR2 FVKESK. Trimming at V came to 4 bases and at J to 4 bases, leaving 3 bases not matched to a gene. The CDR3 reads CASSRGQGVETQYF. For the CDR3, the DNA is TGTGCCAGCAGCCGTGGACAGGGGGTAGAGACCCAGTACTTC.

The sample holds many counts of this clonotype. The chain links TRBV30 to TRBJ2-4; D gene uncertain. The V and J ends lost 3 bases and 0 bases respectively, with 6 bases between them. Germline V gene data show CDR1 as GTSNPN and CDR2 as SVGIG (reference sequence). The CDR3 is 13 residues long. The CDR3 DNA reads as TGTGCCTGGAGGGTGATAGCCAAAAACATTCAGTACTTC. It translates to CAWRVIAKNIQYF.

The J gene is TRBJ1-1, the V gene TRBV12-3 or TRBV12-4, with D uncertain. Trimming took 1 base from V and 2 from J, leaving 5 bases between them. The CDR3 runs to 13 residues. The DNA of the CDR3 is TGTGCCAGCAGTTTAGGGCGTAACACTGAAGCTTTCTTT. Residues: CASSLGRNTEAFF.

The rearrangement joins TRBV11-3 to TRBJ1-1; 7 bases are shared with TRBD1. With 4 bases clipped from V and 4 bases from J, the junction kept 9 bases outside the gene matches. The CDR3 has 15 residues. Per germline, CDR1 SGHNT and CDR2 YENEEA. The CDR3 DNA is TGTGCCAGCAGCTCCCCGACAGGGAGAAGCACTGAAGCTTTCTTT. Its protein product is CASSSPTGRSTEAFF.

The gene calls are TRBV7-2 and TRBJ2-7; TRBD2 matches 11 bases. This CDR3 has 15 residues. Germline CDR1 SGHTA, CDR2 FQGNSA. V lost 1 base to trimming and J lost 2 bases; unmatched junction nucleotides: 1. The CDR3, as DNA: TGTGCCAGCAGCTTAGTAGCGGGGGGGGCCTACGAGCAGTACTTC. This sequence encodes CASSLVAGGAYEQYF.

In its sample, this clonotype was seen many times. The chain is built from TRBV15 and TRBJ2-2, with 8 bases aligning to TRBD1. This CDR3 comprises 17 residues. J was trimmed by 4 bases and V by 7 bases; bases with no gene match: 14. CDR1 is LNHNV and CDR2 is YYDKDF in the germline V gene (reference sequence). This CDR3 reads CATTSEIFQGATGELFF. The DNA for the CDR3 is TGTGCCACCACCTCAGAGATCTTTCAGGGGGCCACCGGGGAGCTGTTTTTT. The variable domain in full, with the rest retrieved from reference TRBV15 and TRBJ2-2, is DAMVIQNPRYQVTQFGKPVTLSCSQTLNHNVMYWYQQKSSQAPKLLFHYYDKDFNNEADTPDNFQSRRPNTSFCFLDIRSPGLGDTAMYLCATTSEIFQGATGELFFGEGSRLTVL.

CDR3 nucleotides: TGTGCCAGCAGCGCATCCGGAACAGATACGCAGTATTTT. It is translated as CASSASGTDTQYF. V and J are TRBV7-4 and TRBJ2-3; D unresolved. CDR1 and CDR2 (germline): SGHVT, SQSDAQ. Trimming pared 5 bases from V and 3 bases from J, leaving 9 bases between. CDR3 size: 13 residues.

The V call is TRBV24-1, the J call TRBJ2-7; D gene ambiguous. There are 13 residues in the CDR3. CDR1 and CDR2 (germline): KGHDR, SFDVKD. The V and J ends lost 3 bases and 2 bases respectively, with 7 bases between them. Written as DNA, the CDR3 is TGTGCCACCAGTGATGGCAGCACCTACGAGCAGTACTTC. Amino acid sequence: CATSDGSTYEQYF.

The chain carries TRBV12-3 or TRBV12-4 and TRBJ1-3, with D possibly TRBD1 on 5 matching bases. CDR3 length: 14 residues. Trimming took off 1 base at V and 1 base at J, with 5 bases between the two ends. The CDR3 loop reads CASSLGGSGNTIYF. The CDR3 nucleotides read TGTGCCAGCAGTTTAGGGGGGTCTGGAAACACCATATATTTT.

Remarks on this clonotype: A clone one base away is much larger, so this may be a read error. DNA of the CDR3: TGTGCCAGCAGTCCAAATCGGGACCGTAACTCACCCCTCCACTTT. It codes for CASSPNRDRNSPLHF. The chain employs TRBV27 and TRBJ1-6, with D maybe TRBD1 (5 bases). Trimming cost V 5 bases and J 10 bases, with 18 bases left between them. Germline V lookup: CDR1 MNHEY, CDR2 SMNVEV (reference sequence). The CDR3 spans 15 residues.

This clonotype was counted only a few times. V is TRBV24-1 and J is TRBJ2-2; tentatively, D is TRBD1 or TRBD2 (5 bases each). The CDR3 has 16 amino acids. CDR1 and CDR2 from the germline V gene are KGHDR and SFDVKD. V was cut by 5 bases and J by 0 bases, with 12 bases left in between. CDR3 nucleotide sequence: TGTGCCACCAGTGGGGCAGCGGACACGAACACCGGGGAGCTGTTTTTT. Its protein product is CATSGAADTNTGELFF.

Judged by abundance, this clonotype is medium-sized (0.01 to 0.1%). The CDR3 loop reads CASSSSGQETQYF. DNA of the CDR3: TGTGCCAGCTCGAGTTCGGGGCAAGAGACCCAGTACTTC. This chain links TRBV19 with TRBJ2-5, with D possibly matching TRBD2 (5 bases). The V gene's germline CDR1 is LNHDA and CDR2 SQIVND (reference sequence). Trimming shortened V by 9 bases and J by 2 bases, and 13 bases separated the two germline ends. This CDR3 is 13 amino acids long.

This clonotype came up many times. The chain combines TRBV6-5 with TRBJ1-2; no reliable D call. The germline V and J ends were trimmed by 4 bases and 7 bases, with 19 bases remaining between them. The CDR3 is made up of 15 amino acids. From germline, CDR1 is MNHEY and CDR2 SVGAGI. The CDR3 loop reads CASSSYSLSTGGYTF. CDR3 nucleotides: TGTGCCAGCAGTTCGTACAGTCTCTCAACGGGTGGCTACACCTTC.